The rows below give T cell receptor beta chains drawn from one sample of a study of neurological immune-mediated disorders. TCRdb reprocessed the 5' RACE reads via MiXCR and lists one record per CDR3 protein. The sample holds fewer than 35,000 distinct CDR3 sequences, about 4.8% seen once. Specimen: PBMCs. These receptors were taken from a man aged 18 to 30 in good health. CDR3s leave out the opening cysteine and the closing phenylalanine or tryptophan. Size is stated for part of the rows, as once, few or many counts, or as a class when the clone is expanded.

size | J | V | length | CDR3
many | TRBJ1-1 | TRBV9 | 13 | ASSVDGTSSPEAF
many | TRBJ1-4 | TRBV9 | 13 | ASSFRGQGGEKLF
many | TRBJ2-7 | TRBV5-1 | 11 | ASSLGISYEQY
many | TRBJ2-5 | TRBV30 | 14 | AWRTFGTGVGETQY
- | TRBJ1-2 | TRBV6-5 | 12 | ASSKSGRLSGYT
many | TRBJ1-1 | TRBV5-1 | 11 | ASSSKMNTEAF
many | TRBJ2-7 | TRBV29-1 | 11 | SVRTGVEYEQY
many | TRBJ2-5 | TRBV7-2 | 12 | ASSLAYGQETQY
many | TRBJ2-7 | TRBV5-6 | 12 | ASSFGEISTGQY
many | TRBJ2-7 | TRBV6-5 | 15 | ASSYSYGQGFSYEQY
many | TRBJ2-5 | TRBV28 | 11 | ASSAGGLRTQY
many | TRBJ2-1 | TRBV5-1 | 13 | ASSPPMPAYNEQF
many | TRBJ2-2 | TRBV5-1 | 13 | ASSLWQGIPGELF
many | TRBJ2-1 | TRBV5-1 | 12 | ASSPGGTYNEQF
many | TRBJ2-7 | TRBV6-1 | 12 | ASSGSGFRVEQY
many | TRBJ2-3 | TRBV20-1 | 9 | SATVGGTQY
many | TRBJ2-1 | TRBV20-1 | 13 | SARTGTGGKNEQF
many | TRBJ1-5 | TRBV6-2/TRBV6-3 | 10 | ASSPGYQPQH
many | TRBJ2-7 | TRBV4-3 | 13 | ASSQDRGSTYEQY
medium-sized | TRBJ1-1 | TRBV12-3/TRBV12-4 | 12 | ASSSGQGMTEAF
many | TRBJ1-5 | TRBV20-1 | 10 | SASDGNQPQH
many | TRBJ1-6 | TRBV20-1 | 12 | SARDPRADSPLH
many | TRBJ1-3 | TRBV29-1 | 12 | SVSGRSSGNTIY
- | TRBJ1-1 | TRBV2 | 11 | ASGLGSKTEAF
many | TRBJ2-2 | TRBV20-1 | 11 | SANTPGTGELF
many | TRBJ2-3 | TRBV29-1 | 14 | SVVPLGGVSTDTQY
many | TRBJ2-3 | TRBV7-2 | 15 | ASSPPGLAGGLDTQY
many | TRBJ1-4 | TRBV6-1 | 13 | ASSFQTAGNEKLF
many | TRBJ1-4 | TRBV20-1 | 13 | SATRGIATNEKLF
many | TRBJ1-1 | TRBV20-1 | 10 | SARVGGRGAF
many | TRBJ1-2 | TRBV5-1 | 12 | ASSLGPPRDGYT